This T cell receptor (beta chain) was recovered during a study of T cell responses to AZD1222 COVID-19 vaccine. The study, taken as a whole, reports: After two AZD1222 doses, spike-specific TCR breadth and depth rose versus day 0. Across spike, vaccine-associated CD4 TCRs were found, dominant at 160-218 and 743-854.

Germline V gene data show CDR1 as MNHNY and CDR2 as SVGAGI (reference sequence). This CDR3 comprises 15 residues. V shed 3 bases and J shed 0 bases, with 9 bases lying between them. Only in-frame clones appear in the TCRdb table, and some are missing; sequencing was by immunoSEQ multiplex PCR. The top ten hold 1.5% to 2% of the sample, which has some 130,000 clones, 85% to 90% seen once. Turning to this clone: The target antigen is unknown.

The J gene is TRBJ1-3, the V gene TRBV6-6, with D hard to call. The source material was peripheral blood, sampled on day 0 of AZD1222 vaccination. This receptor was identified in an adult in good health. The CDR3 here is CASSYDGLSGNTIYF. The CDR3 nucleotides read TGTGCCAGCAGTTATGACGGCCTCTCTGGAAACACCATATATTTT.